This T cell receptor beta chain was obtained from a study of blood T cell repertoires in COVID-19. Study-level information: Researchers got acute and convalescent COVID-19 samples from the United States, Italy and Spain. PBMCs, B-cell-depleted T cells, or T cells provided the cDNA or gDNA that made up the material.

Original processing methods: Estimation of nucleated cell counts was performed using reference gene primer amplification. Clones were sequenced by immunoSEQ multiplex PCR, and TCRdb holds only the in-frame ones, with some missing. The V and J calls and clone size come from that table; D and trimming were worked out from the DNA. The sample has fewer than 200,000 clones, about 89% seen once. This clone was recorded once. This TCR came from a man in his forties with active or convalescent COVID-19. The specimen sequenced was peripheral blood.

The CDR3, as DNA: TGTGCCTGGAGTCAGGACAGGGTTGTTCAGCCCCAGCATTTT. Its translation: CAWSQDRVVQPQHF. The chain couples TRBV30 to TRBJ1-5; TRBD1 agrees at 8 bases. Trimming took 2 bases from V and 6 from J; bases not matched to a gene: 6. The CDR3 runs to 14 residues. Germline-derived CDR1 and CDR2 are GTSNPN and SVGIG (reference sequence). The whole variable domain, remainder taken from reference TRBV30 and TRBJ1-5, is SQTIHQWPATLVQPVGSPLSLECTVEGTSNPNLYWYRQAAGRGLQLLFYSVGIGQISSEVPQNLSASRPQDRQFILSSKKLLLSDSGFYLCAWSQDRVVQPQHFGDGTRLSIL.